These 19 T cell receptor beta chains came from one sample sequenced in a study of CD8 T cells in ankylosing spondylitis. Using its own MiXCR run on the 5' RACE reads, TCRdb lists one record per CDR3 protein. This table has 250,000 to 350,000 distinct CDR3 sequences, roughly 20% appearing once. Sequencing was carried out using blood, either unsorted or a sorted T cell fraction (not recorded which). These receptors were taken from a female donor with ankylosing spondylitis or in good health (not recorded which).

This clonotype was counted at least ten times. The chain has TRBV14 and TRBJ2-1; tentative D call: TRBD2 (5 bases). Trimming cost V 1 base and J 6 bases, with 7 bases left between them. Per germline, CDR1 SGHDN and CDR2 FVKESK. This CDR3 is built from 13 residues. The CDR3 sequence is CASSQALANEQFF. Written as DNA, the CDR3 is TGTGCCAGCAGCCAAGCGCTAGCCAATGAGCAGTTCTTC.

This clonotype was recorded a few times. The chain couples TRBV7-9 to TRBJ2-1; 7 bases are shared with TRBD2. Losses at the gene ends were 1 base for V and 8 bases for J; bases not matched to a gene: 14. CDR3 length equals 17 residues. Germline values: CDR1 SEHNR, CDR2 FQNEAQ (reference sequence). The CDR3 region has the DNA TGTGCCAGCAGCTTAGGGGACTATAGCGTTGTGGTCGATGAGCAGTTCTTC. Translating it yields CASSLGDYSVVVDEQFF.

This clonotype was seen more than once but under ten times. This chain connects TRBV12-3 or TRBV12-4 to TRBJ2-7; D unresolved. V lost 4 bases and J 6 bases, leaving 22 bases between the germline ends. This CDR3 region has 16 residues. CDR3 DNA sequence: TGTGCCAGCAGTTGGGATTACGGGTTTAAGGCGCGCGAGCAGTACTTC. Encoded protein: CASSWDYGFKAREQYF.

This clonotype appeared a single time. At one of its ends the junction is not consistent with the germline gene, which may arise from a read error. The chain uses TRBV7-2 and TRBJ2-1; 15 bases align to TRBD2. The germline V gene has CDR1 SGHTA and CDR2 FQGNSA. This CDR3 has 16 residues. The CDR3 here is CATGLAGGGFYNELFF. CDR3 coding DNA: TGTGCCACCGGACTAGCGGGAGGGGGGTTCTACAATGAGCTGTTCTTC. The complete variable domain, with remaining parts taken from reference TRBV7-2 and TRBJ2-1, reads GAGVSQSPSNKVTEKGKDVELRCDPISGHTALYWYRQSLGQGLEFLIYFQGNSAPDKSGLPSDRFSAERTGGSVSTLTIQRTQQEDSAVYLCATGLAGGGFYNELFFGPGTRLTVL.

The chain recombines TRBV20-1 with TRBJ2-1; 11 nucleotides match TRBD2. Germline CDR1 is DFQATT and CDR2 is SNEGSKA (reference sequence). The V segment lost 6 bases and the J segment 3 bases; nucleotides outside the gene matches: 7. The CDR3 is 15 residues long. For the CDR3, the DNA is TGCAGTGCCCCCGATGGGACTAGCGGCTACAATGAGCAGTTCTTC. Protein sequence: CSAPDGTSGYNEQFF.

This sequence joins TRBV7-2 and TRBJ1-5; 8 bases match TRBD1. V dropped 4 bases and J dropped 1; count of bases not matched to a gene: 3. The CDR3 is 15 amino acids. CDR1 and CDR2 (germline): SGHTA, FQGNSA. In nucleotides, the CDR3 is TGTGCCAGCAGCTCAGGGGGCAGGAGCAATCAGCCCCAGCATTTT. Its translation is CASSSGGRSNQPQHF.

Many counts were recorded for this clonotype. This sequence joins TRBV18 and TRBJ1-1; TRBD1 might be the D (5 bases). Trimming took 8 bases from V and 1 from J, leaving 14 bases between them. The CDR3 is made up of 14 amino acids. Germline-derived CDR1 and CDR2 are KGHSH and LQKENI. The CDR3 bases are TGTGCCAGCAGCCCCCAGGGCGGGAACACTGAAGCTTTCTTT. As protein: CASSPQGGNTEAFF. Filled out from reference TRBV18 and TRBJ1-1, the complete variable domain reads NAGVMQNPRHLVRRRGQEARLRCSPMKGHSHVYWYRQLPEEGLKFMVYLQKENIIDESGMPKERFSAEFPKEGPSILRIQQVVRGDSAAYFCASSPQGGNTEAFFGQGTRLTVV.

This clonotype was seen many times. The CDR3: CASSLRRGYTF. The CDR3 DNA reads TGTGCCAGCAGCTTGCGTAGGGGCTACACCTTC. The rearrangement joins TRBV12-3 or TRBV12-4 to TRBJ1-2, with no clear D. This CDR3 region has 11 residues. The V and J ends lost 6 bases and 8 bases respectively, with 10 bases between them.

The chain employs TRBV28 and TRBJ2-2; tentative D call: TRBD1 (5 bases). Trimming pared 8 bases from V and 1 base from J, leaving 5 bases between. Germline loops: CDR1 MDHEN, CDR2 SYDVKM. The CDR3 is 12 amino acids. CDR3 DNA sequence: TGTGCCAGCCAGGGGAACACCGGGGAGCTGTTTTTT. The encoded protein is CASQGNTGELFF.

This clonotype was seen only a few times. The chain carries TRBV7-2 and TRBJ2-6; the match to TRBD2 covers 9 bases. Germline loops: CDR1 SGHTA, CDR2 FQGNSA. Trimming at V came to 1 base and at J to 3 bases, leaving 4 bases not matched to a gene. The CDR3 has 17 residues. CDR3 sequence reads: CASSLGLAVGGANVLTF. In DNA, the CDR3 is TGTGCCAGCAGCTTAGGACTAGCGGTGGGTGGGGCCAACGTCCTGACTTTC.

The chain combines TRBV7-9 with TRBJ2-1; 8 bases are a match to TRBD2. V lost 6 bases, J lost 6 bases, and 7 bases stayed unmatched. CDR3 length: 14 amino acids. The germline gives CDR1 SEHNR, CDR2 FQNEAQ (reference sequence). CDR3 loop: CASRSGSGVNEQFF. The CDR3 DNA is TGTGCCAGCAGGAGCGGGAGCGGCGTCAATGAGCAGTTCTTC.

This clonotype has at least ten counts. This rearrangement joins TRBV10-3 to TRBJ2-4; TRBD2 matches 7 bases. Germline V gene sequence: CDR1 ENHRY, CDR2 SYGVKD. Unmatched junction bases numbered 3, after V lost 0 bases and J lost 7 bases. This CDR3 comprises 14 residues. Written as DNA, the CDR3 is TGTGCCATCAGTGAGTCCGCGGGAGAGAACATTCAGTACTTC. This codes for CAISESAGENIQYF.

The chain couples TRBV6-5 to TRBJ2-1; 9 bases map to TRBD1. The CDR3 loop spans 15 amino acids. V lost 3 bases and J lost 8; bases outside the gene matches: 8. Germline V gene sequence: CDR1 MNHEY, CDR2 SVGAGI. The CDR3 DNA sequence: TGTGCCAGCAGTTATGTACCGGGACAGGGCCATGAGCAGTTCTTC. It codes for CASSYVPGQGHEQFF.

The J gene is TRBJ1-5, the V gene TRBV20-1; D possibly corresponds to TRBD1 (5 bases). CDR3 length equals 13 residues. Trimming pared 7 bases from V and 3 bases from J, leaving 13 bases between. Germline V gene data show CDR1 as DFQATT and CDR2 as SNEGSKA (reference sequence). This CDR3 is CSGHGGVNQPQHF. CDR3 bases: TGCAGTGGGCATGGGGGGGTCAATCAGCCCCAGCATTTT.

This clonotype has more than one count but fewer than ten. Written as DNA, the CDR3 is TGCGCCAGCAGCTTGGATCTGCGGGTACACAATGAGCAGTTCTTC. This gives the protein CASSLDLRVHNEQFF. The J gene is TRBJ2-1, the V gene TRBV5-1; a possible D gene is TRBD2 (5 bases). There are 15 residues in the CDR3. Per the germline V gene, CDR1 is SGHRS and CDR2 is YFSETQ. V dropped 0 bases and J dropped 5 bases, with 12 bases sitting between them.

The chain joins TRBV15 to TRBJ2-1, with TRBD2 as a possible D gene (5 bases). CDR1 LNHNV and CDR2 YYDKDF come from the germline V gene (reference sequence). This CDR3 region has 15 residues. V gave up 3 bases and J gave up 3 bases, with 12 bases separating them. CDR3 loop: CATSREAFVYNEQFF. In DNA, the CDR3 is TGTGCCACCAGCAGGGAGGCGTTCGTCTACAATGAGCAGTTCTTC.

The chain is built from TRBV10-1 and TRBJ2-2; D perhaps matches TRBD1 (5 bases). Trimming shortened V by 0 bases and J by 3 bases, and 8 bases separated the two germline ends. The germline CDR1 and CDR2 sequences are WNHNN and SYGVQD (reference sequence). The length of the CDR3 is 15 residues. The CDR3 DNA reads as TGCGCCAGCAGTGAGTCGATAGGGGACACCGGGGAGCTGTTTTTT. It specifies CASSESIGDTGELFF.

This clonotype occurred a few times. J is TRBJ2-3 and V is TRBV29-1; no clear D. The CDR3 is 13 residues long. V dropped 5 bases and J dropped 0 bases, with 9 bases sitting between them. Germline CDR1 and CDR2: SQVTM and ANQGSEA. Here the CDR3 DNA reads TGCAGCGTTAAAGCAGGTAGCACAGATACGCAGTATTTT. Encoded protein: CSVKAGSTDTQYF.

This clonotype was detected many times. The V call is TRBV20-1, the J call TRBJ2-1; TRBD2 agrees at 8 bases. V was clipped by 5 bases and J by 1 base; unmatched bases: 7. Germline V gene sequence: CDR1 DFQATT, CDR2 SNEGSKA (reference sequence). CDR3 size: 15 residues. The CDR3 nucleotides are TGCAGTGCTGAAAGCGGGGGCCCTTCCTACAATGAGCAGTTCTTC. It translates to CSAESGGPSYNEQFF.